Presented here are 13 T cell receptor beta chains from one specimen sequenced in a study of cytomegalovirus exposure and HLA in healthy donors (dated by TCRdb to about 2017). The library was produced with the immunoSEQ multiplex PCR assay. A mixture of 60 forward primers for TCR Vbeta segments and 13 reverse primers for TCR Jbeta segments was used in the multiplex PCR. TCRdb limited this immuneACCESS table to in-frame rearrangements with V and J called. A share of clones is missing; checked studies link under half to unresolved V genes, and the rest is unexplained. In this sample the table shows about 170,000 clones, 80% to 90% of which occur a single time. Together, the top ten hold roughly 4.4% of the sample. The sequencing sample was made of PBMCs. The receptors here all came from a young woman in good health and CMV-seropositive.

The chain recombines TRBV10-3 with TRBJ2-7; D is unclear. CDR1 and CDR2 from the germline V gene are ENHRY and SYGVKD. The CDR3 has 13 amino acids. V was shortened by 0 bases and J by 2 bases, with 5 bases between the two germline ends. As DNA, the CDR3 is TGTGCCATCAGTGAGTCGTCGGCCTACGAGCAGTACTTC. Translation gives CAISESSAYEQYF.

The chain links TRBV10-3 to TRBJ1-1; D gene uncertain. Per germline, CDR1 ENHRY and CDR2 SYGVKD. Trimming pared 9 bases from V and 1 base from J, leaving 15 bases between. The CDR3 sequence is 14 residues long. The CDR3 DNA reads as TGTGCCATATACTCCCCAGGCCAGAACACTGAAGCTTTCTTT. Its translation: CAIYSPGQNTEAFF.

This chain links TRBV7-2 with TRBJ2-1, with 11 bases lining up with TRBD1. V shed 5 bases, J shed 10 bases, and the junction held 4 bases outside the gene matches. The germline V gene has CDR1 SGHTA and CDR2 FQGNSA. This CDR3 contains 13 residues. The CDR3 is CASSRGQGVEQFF. CDR3 bases: TGTGCCAGCAGCCGGGGACAGGGGGTAGAGCAGTTCTTC. The full variable domain, in which reference TRBV7-2 and TRBJ2-1 provide the parts outside the CDR3, is GAGVSQSPSNKVTEKGKDVELRCDPISGHTALYWYRQSLGQGLEFLIYFQGNSAPDKSGLPSDRFSAERTGGSVSTLTIQRTQQEDSAVYLCASSRGQGVEQFFGPGTRLTVL.

The chain recombines TRBV9 with TRBJ2-1, with 9 bases that match TRBD2. This CDR3 region has 16 residues. The germline V gene encodes CDR1 SGDLS and CDR2 YYNGEE. V was clipped by 4 bases and J by 4 bases; unmatched bases: 9. CDR3 nucleotides: TGTGCCAGCAGCCCTCCCACTAGCGGGCAGTACAATGAGCAGTTCTTC. Residues: CASSPPTSGQYNEQFF.

This rearrangement joins TRBV30 to TRBJ1-5; unclear D gene. The germline V and J ends were trimmed by 2 bases and 0 bases, with 11 bases remaining between them. Looked up from germline, CDR1 is GTSNPN and CDR2 is SVGIG (reference sequence). CDR3 length: 15 amino acids. As DNA, the CDR3 is TGTGCCTGGAGTTCTGGACTGAATAGCAATCAGCCCCAGCATTTT. Its protein product is CAWSSGLNSNQPQHF.

This chain connects TRBV5-1 to TRBJ1-3; D unresolved. V was clipped by 4 bases and J by 3 bases, with 14 bases between them. Germline V lookup: CDR1 SGHRS, CDR2 YFSETQ. This CDR3 spans 15 amino acids. The CDR3 is CASSPDGSSGNTIYF. The CDR3 bases are TGCGCCAGCAGCCCCGACGGGAGTAGTGGAAACACCATATATTTT.

The chain employs TRBV4-1 and TRBJ2-3; 7 bases are shared with TRBD2. J lost 2 bases, V lost 0 bases, and 14 bases had no gene match. This CDR3 is 19 amino acids long. Germline V lookup: CDR1 MGHRA, CDR2 YSYEKL. CDR3 sequence (DNA): TGCGCCAGCAGCCAAGATCTCCCACTACTACTAGCGTACACAGATACGCAGTATTTT. It encodes CASSQDLPLLLAYTDTQYF.

The chain is built from TRBV27 and TRBJ1-5; D unresolved. V lost 3 bases, J lost 6 bases, and 9 bases lay in between. CDR1 MNHEY and CDR2 SMNVEV come from the germline V gene (reference sequence). This CDR3 is built from 13 residues. CDR3 protein: CASSFGDSQPQHF. The DNA of the CDR3 is TGTGCCAGCAGTTTCGGGGATTCTCAGCCCCAGCATTTT.

The V gene is TRBV5-5, the J gene TRBJ2-3; 12 nucleotides align to TRBD2. Trimming removed 2 bases from V and 4 bases from J; junction bases left unmatched: 2. Germline CDR1 and CDR2: SGHKS and YYEKEE (reference sequence). This CDR3 has 15 amino acids. The DNA for the CDR3 is TGTGCCAGCAGCTTCCGACTAGCGGGGGCAGATACGCAGTATTTT. It is translated as CASSFRLAGADTQYF.

This chain connects TRBV6-6 to TRBJ1-3; possible D gene TRBD1, 6 bases. V lost 6 bases and J lost 7, with 13 bases in between. CDR1 is MNHNY and CDR2 is SVGAGI in the germline V gene (reference sequence). This CDR3 has 13 amino acids. The CDR3: CASRAGQPNTIYF. Written as DNA, the CDR3 is TGTGCCAGCAGGGCCGGACAGCCCAACACCATATATTTT.

This chain uses TRBV29-1 with TRBJ2-5, with D possibly matching TRBD1 (5 bases). Germline V lookup: CDR1 SQVTM, CDR2 ANQGSEA. Trimming took 4 bases from V and 5 from J, leaving 14 bases between them. The CDR3 covers 13 residues. DNA of the CDR3: TGCAGCGTTGTGGTTGGTGGGGCGGAGACCCAGTACTTC. Its translation is CSVVVGGAETQYF.

The V gene is TRBV5-1, the J gene TRBJ2-1, with unresolved D. From germline, CDR1 is SGHRS and CDR2 YFSETQ. The CDR3 extends over 14 amino acids. With 6 bases removed from V and 3 bases from J, the gap between germline ends came to 13 bases. Written as DNA, the CDR3 is TGCGCCAGCACTTCGCAGTCGAACTACAATGAGCAGTTCTTC. Its protein product is CASTSQSNYNEQFF.

The gene calls are TRBV7-2 and TRBJ2-2; tentatively, D is TRBD2 (7 bases). V was cut by 0 bases and J by 4 bases, with 12 bases left in between. The length of the CDR3 is 16 residues. The germline gives CDR1 SGHTA, CDR2 FQGNSA. CDR3 residues: CASSLAGGRSTGELFF. For the CDR3, the DNA is TGTGCCAGCAGCTTAGCGGGGGGGCGGAGCACCGGGGAGCTGTTTTTT.